This T cell receptor (beta chain) was sequenced during a study of blood T cell repertoires in COVID-19. Data came from immunoSEQ multiplex PCR; TCRdb stores just in-frame clones and leaves some out. The sample has under 150,000 clones, roughly 82% seen once. Trimming removed 3 bases at V and 4 bases at J, with 7 bases between. The germline V gene encodes CDR1 MDHEN and CDR2 SYDVKM. The CDR3 has 13 amino acids. The chain employs TRBV28 and TRBJ1-5; D gene uncertain. Source material: peripheral blood. The sequence came from a woman aged 40 to 49 with acute or convalescent COVID-19. CDR3 DNA sequence: TGTGCCAGCAGTTTCGAGGTGAATCAGCCCCAGCATTTT. The encoded protein is CASSFEVNQPQHF. The full variable domain, with the rest looked up from reference TRBV28 and TRBJ1-5, is DVKVTQSSRYLVKRTGEKVFLECVQDMDHENMFWYRQDPGLGLRLIYFSYDVKMKEKGDIPEGYSVSREKKERFSLILESASTNQTSMYLCASSFEVNQPQHFGDGTRLSIL.